The 16 T cell receptor beta chains given below trace back to one sample, sequenced in a study of blood T cell repertoires in COVID-19. Sequencing was performed with immunoSEQ multiplex PCR; in TCRdb, only in-frame clones are kept and a portion is missing. This table has approximately 320,000 clones, around 92% appearing once. The specimen was peripheral blood. These receptors were taken from a woman younger than 45 with COVID-19, enrolled during active disease.

The rearrangement links TRBV5-6 to TRBJ1-6; D remains ambiguous. Trimming removed 2 bases from V and 12 bases from J, with 15 bases in between. The CDR3 runs to 14 residues. Per germline, CDR1 SGHDT and CDR2 YYEEEE. In nucleotides, the CDR3 is TGTGCCAGCAGCTTTGGTAGCGGGGAGCGACCCCTCCACTTT. Translated, it gives CASSFGSGERPLHF. Based on the CDR3 plus reference TRBV5-6 and TRBJ1-6, the full variable domain is DAGVTQSPTHLIKTRGQQVTLRCSPKSGHDTVSWYQQALGQGPQFIFQYYEEEERQRGNFPDRFSGHQFPNYSSELNVNALLLGDSALYLCASSFGSGERPLHFGNGTRLTVT.

This chain joins TRBV7-2 and TRBJ2-5; unclear D gene. This CDR3 is 15 amino acids long. Trimming stripped 1 base from V and 2 bases from J, with 11 bases between. Germline CDR1 SGHTA, CDR2 FQGNSA. The DNA for the CDR3 is TGTGCCAGCAGCTTAGTGGTTATCGGGCAAGAGACCCAGTACTTC. Residues: CASSLVVIGQETQYF.

This clone was counted only a few times. J is TRBJ1-1 and V is TRBV4-1; perhaps TRBD1 as D (5 bases). Germline CDR1 MGHRA, CDR2 YSYEKL. This CDR3 is 12 amino acids long. The V gene lost 0 bases and the J gene lost 7 bases, with 6 bases spanning the gap. CDR3 sequence (DNA): TGCGCCAGCAGCCAAGACAGGGTTGAAGCTTTCTTT. It codes for CASSQDRVEAFF.

The genes are TRBV7-8 and TRBJ2-7, with 7 bases lining up with TRBD1. Germline V gene sequence: CDR1 SGHVS, CDR2 FQNEAQ. Germline trimming cut 5 bases from V and 12 bases from J; bases unmatched to any gene: 7. CDR3 length equals 11 residues. CDR3: CASSPRQGTYF. In nucleotides, the CDR3 is TGTGCCAGCAGCCCGCGACAGGGAACGTACTTC.

The chain carries TRBV4-2 and TRBJ2-7; D possibly corresponds to TRBD1 (6 bases). Looked up from germline, CDR1 is LGHNA and CDR2 is YNFKEQ. Trimming shortened V by 0 bases and J by 3 bases, and 12 bases separated the two germline ends. There are 15 residues in the CDR3. The CDR3 protein is CASSQEWGQGYEQYF. DNA for the CDR3: TGTGCCAGCAGCCAAGAGTGGGGGCAGGGCTACGAGCAGTACTTC.

The chain joins TRBV5-1 to TRBJ1-1; D call uncertain. Trimming shortened V by 4 bases and J by 5 bases, and 21 bases separated the two germline ends. The CDR3 covers 16 residues. The germline V gene has CDR1 SGHRS and CDR2 YFSETQ. Written as DNA, the CDR3 is TGCGCCAGCAGCCCGAACTGGCTCGGGTTGTCAACTGAAGCTTTCTTT. It specifies CASSPNWLGLSTEAFF.

This chain links TRBV19 with TRBJ1-5, with TRBD1 as a possible D gene (6 bases). Germline V gives CDR1 LNHDA, CDR2 SQIVND (reference sequence). This CDR3 is built from 13 residues. The V and J ends lost 7 bases and 9 bases respectively, with 16 bases between them. CDR3 DNA sequence: TGTGCCAGTACCCACGGGGGGGGCAGGCCCCAGCATTTT. The encoded protein is CASTHGGGRPQHF.

This clone was picked up one time. This chain links TRBV7-9 with TRBJ1-2; D gene uncertain. Germline-derived CDR1 and CDR2 are SEHNR and FQNEAQ (reference sequence). V dropped 4 bases and J dropped 6 bases, with 12 bases sitting between them. CDR3 size: 13 residues. The CDR3 nucleotides are TGTGCCAGCAGCTCCAAGGACTGGGATGGCTACACCTTC. Amino acids: CASSSKDWDGYTF.

The rearrangement links TRBV29-1 to TRBJ2-2; TRBD1 matches at 11 bases. Germline-derived CDR1 and CDR2 are SQVTM and ANQGSEA. J gave up 4 bases and V 7 bases, and 5 bases lay outside the gene matches. The CDR3 is 14 amino acids. CDR3 nucleotide sequence: TGCAGCGGCCGGGACAGGGGGGGCACCGGGGAGCTGTTTTTT. The encoded protein is CSGRDRGGTGELFF.

The rearrangement uses TRBV13 and TRBJ2-7; TRBD2 matches 8 bases. CDR1 and CDR2 from the germline V gene are PRHDT and FYEKMQ (reference sequence). J lost 1 base, V lost 3 bases, and 2 bases had no gene match. The CDR3 totals 14 residues. CDR3 in DNA: TGTGCCAGCAGCTTGACTAGCGATTCCTACGAGCAGTACTTC. Its translation: CASSLTSDSYEQYF.

The chain employs TRBV5-8 and TRBJ1-4, with TRBD1 matching 9 bases. Trimming cost V 6 bases and J 8 bases; bases outside gene matches: 8. The CDR3 runs 14 residues. Germline CDR1 is SGHTS and CDR2 is YDEGEE. CDR3: CASTDRGVDEKLFF. The CDR3 nucleotides are TGTGCCAGCACCGACAGGGGGGTGGACGAAAAACTGTTTTTT. The variable domain in full, completed from reference TRBV5-8 and TRBJ1-4, reads EAGVTQSPTHLIKTRGQQATLRCSPISGHTSVYWYQQALGLGLQFLLWYDEGEERNRGNFPPRFSGRQFPNYSSELNVNALELEDSALYLCASTDRGVDEKLFFGSGTQLSVL.

The rearrangement uses TRBV28 and TRBJ2-1, with a weak D call TRBD2 (7 bases). With 5 bases removed from V and 9 bases from J, the gap between germline ends came to 23 bases. The CDR3 consists of 16 residues. Germline CDR1 and CDR2: MDHEN and SYDVKM. CDR3 in amino acids: CASSLRSGGLRTEQFF. In nucleotides, the CDR3 is TGTGCCAGCAGTCTTCGATCGGGGGGCCTTCGTACTGAGCAGTTCTTC.

The gene calls are TRBV7-8 and TRBJ2-1; the D gene is possibly TRBD1 (6 bases). This CDR3 comprises 15 residues. Germline V lookup: CDR1 SGHVS, CDR2 FQNEAQ. Between the trimmed V and J ends, which lost 6 bases and 3 bases, there was a span of 15 bases. In DNA, the CDR3 is TGTGCCAGCAGTCCACCCGGGACAATCTACAATGAGCAGTTCTTC. It specifies CASSPPGTIYNEQFF.

This CDR3 is CASSPSENYGYTF. In DNA form, the CDR3 reads TGTGCCAGCAGCCCCTCAGAAAACTATGGCTACACCTTC. The chain employs TRBV7-9 and TRBJ1-2; D gene uncertain. CDR3 length: 13 amino acids. The V end lost 5 bases, the J end lost 2 bases, and 9 bases lay between the germline ends. Germline V gene lookup returns CDR1 SEHNR and CDR2 FQNEAQ (reference sequence).

This chain links TRBV4-1 with TRBJ2-1; 8 nucleotides line up with TRBD2. Per germline, CDR1 MGHRA and CDR2 YSYEKL. The CDR3 covers 19 residues. V gave up 0 bases and J gave up 0 bases; unmatched junction bases: 10. CDR3 in DNA: TGCGCCAGCAGCCAAGAAGGGCTAGCGGGCTACCTCTCCTACAATGAGCAGTTCTTC. Encoded protein: CASSQEGLAGYLSYNEQFF.

The rearrangement uses TRBV5-4 and TRBJ2-2; 7 bases are a match to TRBD2. The ends lost 3 bases at V and 0 bases at J; junction bases unmatched: 5. The CDR3 consists of 16 residues. CDR1 is SGHNT and CDR2 is YYREEE in the germline V gene (reference sequence). CDR3 protein: CASSSQRGTNTGELFF. CDR3 DNA sequence: TGTGCCAGCAGCTCCCAGCGGGGCACGAACACCGGGGAGCTGTTTTTT.